These 20 T cell receptor beta chains were all obtained from the same sample, sequenced in a study of T cells after yellow fever vaccination. TCRdb fed the 5' RACE reads into MiXCR, producing one record per CDR3 protein. The sample lists some 9,600 distinct CDR3 sequences, around 5.2% occurring once. The sequencing here drew on PBMCs, either bulk or a sorted T-cell subset (CD4+, CD8+, memory, or dextramer-sorted; not recorded which), taken roughly 14 days after the first yellow fever vaccination. Every receptor here comes from a man younger than 35 who received the YFV17D yellow fever vaccine.

This clonotype was counted at least ten times. The chain couples TRBV4-3 to TRBJ1-3; D remains unclear. Between the trimmed V and J ends, which lost 0 bases and 7 bases, there was a span of 4 bases. Germline-derived CDR1 and CDR2 are LGHNA and YSLEER. The CDR3 is 12 residues long. The CDR3 is CASSQDFNTIYF. The CDR3 nucleotides are TGCGCCAGCAGCCAAGATTTTAACACCATATATTTT.

This clonotype is deemed medium-sized (0.01 to 0.1%). The gene calls are TRBV25-1 and TRBJ2-1, with 12 nucleotides matching TRBD2. The CDR3 loop spans 15 amino acids. Germline V lookup: CDR1 MGHDK, CDR2 SYGVNS. After removal of 4 bases from V and 4 bases from J, the junction contained 2 bases not matched to a gene. CDR3 nucleotide sequence: TGTGCCAGCAGTGGTACTAGCGGGGGGTACAATGAGCAGTTCTTC. Its protein product is CASSGTSGGYNEQFF. The full variable domain, in which reference TRBV25-1 and TRBJ2-1 provide the parts outside the CDR3, is EADIYQTPRYLVIGTGKKITLECSQTMGHDKMYWYQQDPGMELHLIHYSYGVNSTEKGDLSSESTVSRIRTEHFPLTLESARPSHTSQYLCASSGTSGGYNEQFFGPGTRLTVL.

This clonotype was observed at least ten times. The genes are TRBV5-5 and TRBJ1-1; the D is unclear. The CDR3 runs 13 residues. Germline V lookup: CDR1 SGHKS, CDR2 YYEKEE (reference sequence). V was cut by 0 bases and J by 9 bases, with 12 bases left in between. The DNA of the CDR3 is TGTGCCAGCAGCTTGGGGGATAGTTATCAAGCTTTCTTT. This sequence encodes CASSLGDSYQAFF.

This clonotype was observed at least ten times. The CDR3 bases are TGTGCCAGCAGTACCGGGACGGATTCACCCCTCCACTTT. It is translated as CASSTGTDSPLHF. This chain joins TRBV11-2 and TRBJ1-6, with D possibly TRBD1 on 5 matching bases. Germline CDR1 is SGHAT and CDR2 is FQNNGV. V lost 6 bases, J lost 8 bases, and 11 bases lay in between. The CDR3 length is 13 residues.

This clonotype rates as medium-sized. The gene calls are TRBV7-2 and TRBJ1-6; D remains unclear. Germline V gives CDR1 SGHTA, CDR2 FQGNSA. V was cut by 5 bases and J by 14 bases, with 13 bases left in between. The CDR3 covers 12 residues. The CDR3 DNA reads TGTGCCAGCAGCGCCCCCAGTTCGACCCTCCACTTT. Translation gives CASSAPSSTLHF.

By proportion, this clonotype is medium-sized. The chain uses TRBV27 and TRBJ2-7, with no clear D. The CDR3 has 14 amino acids. V was pared by 5 bases and J by 2 bases, with 13 bases between. CDR1 is MNHEY and CDR2 is SMNVEV in the germline V gene (reference sequence). CDR3 region: CASSRPSRPYEQYF. The DNA for the CDR3 is TGTGCCAGCAGTCGGCCCAGTAGGCCCTACGAGCAGTACTTC.

This clonotype is categorized as medium-sized. The chain joins TRBV6-5 to TRBJ2-7; TRBD1 agrees at 8 bases. Germline loops: CDR1 MNHEY, CDR2 SVGAGI. The CDR3 covers 17 residues. J was trimmed by 7 bases and V by 0 bases; bases with no gene match: 14. The CDR3 loop reads CASSYSYGTGPFGEQYF. In nucleotides, the CDR3 is TGTGCCAGCAGTTACTCGTATGGGACAGGCCCTTTTGGGGAGCAGTACTTC.

This clonotype was seen many times. The rearrangement links TRBV20-1 to TRBJ1-1; weak D call: TRBD1 (6 bases). This CDR3 has 14 residues. The V end lost 5 bases, the J end lost 5 bases, and 18 bases lay between the germline ends. Germline CDR1 reads DFQATT; CDR2 reads SNEGSKA (reference sequence). The CDR3 DNA is TGCAGTGCTCCGTGGGGGGGCAGTCGAACTGAAGCTTTCTTT. It yields the protein CSAPWGGSRTEAFF.

Relative to its sample, this clonotype is medium-sized. The DNA is omitted, as the CDR3 cannot be located on it reliably, and the CDR3 follows TCRdb's listing. The genes are TRBV12-3 or TRBV12-4 and TRBJ1-5; TRBD1 is taken as the D call from the table, unchecked against the DNA. The CDR3 length is 14 residues, termini included. The CDR3 protein is CASSILGGRQPQHF.

Many counts were recorded for this clonotype. V usage is TRBV20-1 and J usage is TRBJ2-3; perhaps TRBD1 as D (5 bases). V was clipped by 0 bases and J by 3 bases, with 13 bases between them. The CDR3 consists of 15 residues. The germline V gene has CDR1 DFQATT and CDR2 SNEGSKA (reference sequence). The CDR3: CSARDPRGRTDTQYF. In DNA form, the CDR3 reads TGCAGTGCTAGAGATCCTAGGGGAAGGACAGATACGCAGTATTTT.

This clonotype is deemed medium-sized. The rearrangement links TRBV29-1 to TRBJ2-3, with a tentative D call TRBD1 (5 bases). V lost 0 bases to trimming and J lost 7 bases, with 14 bases between them. CDR1 and CDR2 (germline): SQVTM, ANQGSEA. The length of the CDR3 is 14 residues. DNA for the CDR3: TGCAGCGTTGAAGACAGGGCCGTTACGTATACGCAGTATTTT. Translated: CSVEDRAVTYTQYF.

In this sample, this clonotype turned up many times. This CDR3 is CASSLTSGSLYEQYF. The CDR3, as DNA: TGCGCCAGCAGCTTGACTAGCGGGTCCCTCTACGAGCAGTACTTC. V gene TRBV5-1 combines with J gene TRBJ2-7, with 9 positions matching TRBD2. The CDR3 consists of 15 residues. J gave up 3 bases and V 1 base, and 5 bases lay outside the gene matches. The V gene's germline CDR1 is SGHRS and CDR2 YFSETQ.

This clonotype was seen ten or more times. This chain joins TRBV7-2 and TRBJ2-7; 7 bases fit TRBD1. Germline CDR1 is SGHTA and CDR2 is FQGNSA. The ends lost 3 bases at V and 2 bases at J; junction bases unmatched: 1. CDR3 length: 13 residues. The DNA of the CDR3 is TGTGCCAGCAGCTTCGACAGGGCCTACGAGCAGTACGTC. This sequence encodes CASSFDRAYEQYV.

This chain joins TRBV7-2 and TRBJ2-3; tentative D call: TRBD1 (6 bases). This CDR3 spans 16 amino acids. The germline gives CDR1 SGHTA, CDR2 FQGNSA. The V and J ends lost 0 bases and 0 bases respectively, with 10 bases between them. The CDR3 DNA reads as TGTGCCAGCAGCTTAGCAGCCACAGGGAGCACAGATACGCAGTATTTT. It is translated as CASSLAATGSTDTQYF.

This clonotype was observed many times. The genes are TRBV19 and TRBJ1-3; TRBD1 is a possible D gene (6 bases). The germline V gene encodes CDR1 LNHDA and CDR2 SQIVND (reference sequence). Trimming shortened V by 6 bases and J by 3 bases, and 9 bases separated the two germline ends. This CDR3 has 13 amino acids. CDR3 residues: CASSQGFGNTIYF. CDR3 nucleotides: TGTGCCAGTAGCCAGGGGTTTGGAAACACCATATATTTT.

Turning to this clonotype: This may be a read error, as it is one base from a much larger clone. J is TRBJ2-5 and V is TRBV3-1, with 14 bases lining up with TRBD2. The CDR3 loop spans 19 amino acids. The germline gives CDR1 LGHDT, CDR2 YNNKEL (reference sequence). The CDR3 spells CATSQGATSGGEYQETQYF. The CDR3 DNA is TGTGCCACCAGCCAAGGTGCGACTAGCGGGGGGGAGTACCAAGAGACCCAGTACTTC.

This clonotype has a count of ten or more. The chain couples TRBV10-3 to TRBJ1-5, with TRBD1 matching 8 bases. This CDR3 contains 16 residues. Germline CDR1 is ENHRY and CDR2 is SYGVKD. Germline trimming cut 4 bases from V and 4 bases from J; bases unmatched to any gene: 9. CDR3 sequence reads: CAISAALTGANQPQHF. The CDR3 coding sequence is TGTGCCATCAGTGCAGCGTTGACAGGGGCGAATCAGCCCCAGCATTTT.

There are many counts of this clonotype. The V call is TRBV7-2, the J call TRBJ1-1, with 11 nucleotides matching TRBD1. This CDR3 spans 15 amino acids. Germline assignment: CDR1 SGHTA and CDR2 FQGNSA. The trim removed 3 bases at V and 8 bases at J, leaving 8 bases unmatched. In DNA form, the CDR3 reads TGTGCCAGCAGCTTCGGCGGGACAGGGGGGCTGGAAGCTTTCTTT. Translating it yields CASSFGGTGGLEAFF.

At least ten counts were recorded for this clonotype. The chain couples TRBV19 to TRBJ2-5; 7 bases are shared with TRBD1. The germline V gene has CDR1 LNHDA and CDR2 SQIVND (reference sequence). V gave up 4 bases and J gave up 2 bases; unmatched junction bases: 7. This CDR3 comprises 15 residues. The CDR3 DNA sequence: TGTGCCAGTAGTAGTGACAGGGCGGGTCAAGAGACCCAGTACTTC. Protein: CASSSDRAGQETQYF.

By sample fraction, this clonotype is medium-sized. This chain uses TRBV7-2 with TRBJ2-7; 7 bases agree with TRBD1. This CDR3 region has 14 residues. Germline lookup yields CDR1 SGHTA and CDR2 FQGNSA. V lost 4 bases to trimming and J lost 3 bases; unmatched junction nucleotides: 6. Written as DNA, the CDR3 is TGTGCCAGCAGCTCCGGGACAGATTACTACGAGCAGTACTTC. Its protein product is CASSSGTDYYEQYF.